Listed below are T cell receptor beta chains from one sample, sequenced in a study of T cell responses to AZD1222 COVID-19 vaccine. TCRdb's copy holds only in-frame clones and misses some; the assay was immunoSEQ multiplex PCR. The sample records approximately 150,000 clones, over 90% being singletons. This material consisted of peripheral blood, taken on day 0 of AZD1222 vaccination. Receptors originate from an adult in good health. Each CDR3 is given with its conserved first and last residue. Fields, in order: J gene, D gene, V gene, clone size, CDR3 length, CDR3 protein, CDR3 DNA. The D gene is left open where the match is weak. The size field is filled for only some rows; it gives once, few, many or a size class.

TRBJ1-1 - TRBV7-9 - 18 CASTSKGTAKKLNTEAFF TGTGCCAGCACCTCCAAGGGGACGGCTAAAAAATTGAACACTGAAGCTTTCTTT
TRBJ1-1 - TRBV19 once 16 CATRRWGNQVNTEAFF TGTGCCACACGTAGGTGGGGGAACCAAGTGAACACTGAAGCTTTCTTT
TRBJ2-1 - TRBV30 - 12 CAWSPDSNEQFF TGTGCCTGGAGTCCTGATAGCAATGAGCAGTTCTTC
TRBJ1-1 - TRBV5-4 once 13 CASSLEQPTEAFF TGTGCCAGCAGCTTGGAACAGCCGACTGAAGCTTTCTTT
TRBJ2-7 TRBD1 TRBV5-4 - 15 CASSLFGDSPYEQYF TGTGCCAGCAGCTTGTTTGGGGACAGCCCCTACGAGCAGTACTTC
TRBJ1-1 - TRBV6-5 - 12 CASSYSKGRAFF TGTGCCAGCAGTTACTCGAAGGGTAGGGCTTTCTTT
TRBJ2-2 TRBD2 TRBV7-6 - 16 CASSLGSGLALGELFF TGTGCCAGCAGCTTAGGTTCGGGACTAGCGCTCGGGGAGCTGTTTTTT
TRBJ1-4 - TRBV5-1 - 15 CASRKGGQGPEKLFF TGCGCCAGCAGGAAGGGTGGGCAGGGCCCTGAAAAACTGTTTTTT
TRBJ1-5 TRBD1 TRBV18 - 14 CASSRLTGDQPQHF TGTGCCAGCTCACGACTGACAGGGGATCAGCCCCAGCATTTT
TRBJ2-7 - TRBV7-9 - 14 CASSSGGAIYEQYF TGTGCCAGCAGCTCGGGTGGGGCTATCTACGAGCAGTACTTC
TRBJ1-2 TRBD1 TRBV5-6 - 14 CASSRAGQGYGYTF TGTGCCAGCAGCCGAGCTGGACAGGGCTATGGCTACACCTTC
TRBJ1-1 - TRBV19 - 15 CASSHSTGFNTEAFF TGTGCCAGTAGTCACTCTACAGGGTTTAACACTGAAGCTTTCTTT
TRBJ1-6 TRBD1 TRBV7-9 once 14 CASSSGQGGSPLHF TGTGCCAGCAGCTCCGGACAGGGAGGTTCACCCCTCCACTTT
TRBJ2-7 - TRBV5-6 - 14 CASSLLGMVDEQYF TGTGCCAGCAGCTTGTTAGGAATGGTCGACGAGCAGTACTTC
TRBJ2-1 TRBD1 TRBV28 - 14 CASSLKQGADEQFF TGTGCCAGCAGTTTAAAACAGGGGGCAGATGAGCAGTTCTTC